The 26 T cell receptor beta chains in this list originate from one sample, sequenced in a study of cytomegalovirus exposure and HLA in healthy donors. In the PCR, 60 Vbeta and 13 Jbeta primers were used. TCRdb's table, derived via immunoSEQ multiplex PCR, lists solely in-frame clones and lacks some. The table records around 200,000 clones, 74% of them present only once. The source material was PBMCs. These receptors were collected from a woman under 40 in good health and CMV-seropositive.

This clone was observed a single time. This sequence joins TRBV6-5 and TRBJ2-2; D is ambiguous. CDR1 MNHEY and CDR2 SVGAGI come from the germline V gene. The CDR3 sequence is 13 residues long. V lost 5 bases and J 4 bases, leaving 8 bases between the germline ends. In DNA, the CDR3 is TGTGCCAGCAGTGCGCTTCCCACCGGGGAGCTGTTTTTT. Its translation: CASSALPTGELFF.

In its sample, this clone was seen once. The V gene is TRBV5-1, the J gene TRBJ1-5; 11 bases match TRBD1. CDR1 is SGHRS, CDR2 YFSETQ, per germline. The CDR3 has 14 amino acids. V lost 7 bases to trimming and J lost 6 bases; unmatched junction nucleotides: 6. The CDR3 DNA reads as TGCGCCAGCGCAAGGACAGGGGGCTCTCAGCCCCAGCATTTT. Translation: CASARTGGSQPQHF.

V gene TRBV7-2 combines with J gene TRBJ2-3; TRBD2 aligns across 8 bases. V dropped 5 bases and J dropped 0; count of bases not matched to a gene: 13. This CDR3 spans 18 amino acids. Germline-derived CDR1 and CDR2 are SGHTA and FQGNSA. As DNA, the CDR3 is TGTGCCAGCAGCACCAGGCGGGGAGCTAGCGGGAGCACAGATACGCAGTATTTT. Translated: CASSTRRGASGSTDTQYF.

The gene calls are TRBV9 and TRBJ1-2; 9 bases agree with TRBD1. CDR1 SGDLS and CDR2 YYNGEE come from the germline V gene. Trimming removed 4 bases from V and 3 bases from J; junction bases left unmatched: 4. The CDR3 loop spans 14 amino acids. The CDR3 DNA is TGTGCCAGCAGCCTACGGACAGGGGACTATGGCTACACCTTC. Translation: CASSLRTGDYGYTF.

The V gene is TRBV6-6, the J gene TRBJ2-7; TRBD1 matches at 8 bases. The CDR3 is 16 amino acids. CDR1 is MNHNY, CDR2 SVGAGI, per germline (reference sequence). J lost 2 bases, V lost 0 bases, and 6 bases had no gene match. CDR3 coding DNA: TGTGCCAGCAGTTACTCGAGGCAGGGGGCGCCCTACGAGCAGTACTTC. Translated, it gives CASSYSRQGAPYEQYF.

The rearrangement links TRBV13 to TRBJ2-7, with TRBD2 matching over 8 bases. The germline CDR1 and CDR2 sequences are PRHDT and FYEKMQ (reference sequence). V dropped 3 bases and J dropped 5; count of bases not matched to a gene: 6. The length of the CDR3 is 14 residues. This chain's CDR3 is CASSFAGTRNEQYF. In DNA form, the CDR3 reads TGTGCCAGCAGCTTCGCCGGGACTAGAAACGAGCAGTACTTC.

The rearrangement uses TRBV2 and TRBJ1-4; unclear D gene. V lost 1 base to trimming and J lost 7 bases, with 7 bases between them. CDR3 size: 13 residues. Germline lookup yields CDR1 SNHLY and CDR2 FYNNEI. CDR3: CASSEVGIEKLFF. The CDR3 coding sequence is TGTGCCAGCAGTGAAGTCGGTATTGAAAAACTGTTTTTT. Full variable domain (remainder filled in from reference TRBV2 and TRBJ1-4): EPEVTQTPSHQVTQMGQEVILRCVPISNHLYFYWYRQILGQKVEFLVSFYNNEISEKSEIFDDQFSVERPDGSNFTLKIRSTKLEDSAMYFCASSEVGIEKLFFGSGTQLSVL.

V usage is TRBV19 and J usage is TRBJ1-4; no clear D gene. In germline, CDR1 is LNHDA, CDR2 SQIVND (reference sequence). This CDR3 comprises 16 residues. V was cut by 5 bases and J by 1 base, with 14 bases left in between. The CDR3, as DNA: TGTGCCAGTAGTCGATCACCAGGAGGAACTAATGAAAAACTGTTTTTT. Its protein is CASSRSPGGTNEKLFF.

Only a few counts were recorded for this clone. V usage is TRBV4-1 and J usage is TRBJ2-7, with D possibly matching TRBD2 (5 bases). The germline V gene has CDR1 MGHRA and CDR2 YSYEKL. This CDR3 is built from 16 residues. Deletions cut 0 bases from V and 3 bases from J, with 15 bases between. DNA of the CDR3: TGCGCCAGCAGCCAAGAGGACTCCCGGAGGTTCTACGAGCAGTACTTC. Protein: CASSQEDSRRFYEQYF.

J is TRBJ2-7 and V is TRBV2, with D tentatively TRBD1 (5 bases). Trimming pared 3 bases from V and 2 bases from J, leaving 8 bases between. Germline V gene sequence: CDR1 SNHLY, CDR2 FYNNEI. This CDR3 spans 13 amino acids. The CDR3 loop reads CASSDRVTYEQYF. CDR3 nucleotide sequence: TGTGCCAGCAGTGACAGGGTTACCTACGAGCAGTACTTC. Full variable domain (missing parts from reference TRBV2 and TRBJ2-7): EPEVTQTPSHQVTQMGQEVILRCVPISNHLYFYWYRQILGQKVEFLVSFYNNEISEKSEIFDDQFSVERPDGSNFTLKIRSTKLEDSAMYFCASSDRVTYEQYFGPGTRLTVT.

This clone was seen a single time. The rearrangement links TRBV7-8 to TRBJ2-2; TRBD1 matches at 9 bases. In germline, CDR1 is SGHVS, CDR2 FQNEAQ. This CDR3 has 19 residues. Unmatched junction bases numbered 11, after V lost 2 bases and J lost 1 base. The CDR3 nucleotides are TGTGCCAGCAGCTTATCCGGGCGCCTGGGACAGGGGAACACCGGGGAGCTGTTTTTT. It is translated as CASSLSGRLGQGNTGELFF.

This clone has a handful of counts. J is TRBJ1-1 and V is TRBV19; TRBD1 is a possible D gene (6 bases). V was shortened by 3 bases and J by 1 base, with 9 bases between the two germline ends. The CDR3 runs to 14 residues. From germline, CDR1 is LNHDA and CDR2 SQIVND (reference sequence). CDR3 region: CASSMGQPNTEAFF. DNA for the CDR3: TGTGCCAGTAGTATGGGACAACCGAACACTGAAGCTTTCTTT.

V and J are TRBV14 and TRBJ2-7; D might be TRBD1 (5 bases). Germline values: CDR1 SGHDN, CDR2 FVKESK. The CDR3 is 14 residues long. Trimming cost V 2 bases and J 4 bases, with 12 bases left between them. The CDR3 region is CASSQRQGWYEQYF. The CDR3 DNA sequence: TGTGCCAGCAGCCAACGTCAGGGTTGGTACGAGCAGTACTTC.

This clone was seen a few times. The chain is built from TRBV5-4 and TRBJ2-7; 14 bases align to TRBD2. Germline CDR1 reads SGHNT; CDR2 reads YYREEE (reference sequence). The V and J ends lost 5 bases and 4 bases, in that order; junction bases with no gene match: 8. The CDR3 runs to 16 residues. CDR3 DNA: TGTGCCAGCAGGTATTCCGGGACTAGCGGGAGATACGAGCAGTACTTC. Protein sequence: CASRYSGTSGRYEQYF.

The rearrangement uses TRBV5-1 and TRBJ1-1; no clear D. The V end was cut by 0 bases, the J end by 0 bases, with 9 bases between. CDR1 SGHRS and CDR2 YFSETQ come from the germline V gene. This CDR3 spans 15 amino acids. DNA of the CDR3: TGCGCCAGCAGCTTGGATGCGGGGATGAACACTGAAGCTTTCTTT. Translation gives CASSLDAGMNTEAFF.

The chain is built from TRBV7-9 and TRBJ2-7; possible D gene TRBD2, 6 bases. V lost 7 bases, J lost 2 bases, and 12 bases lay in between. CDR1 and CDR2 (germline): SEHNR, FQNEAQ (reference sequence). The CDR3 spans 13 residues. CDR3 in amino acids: CASTAGPPYEQYF. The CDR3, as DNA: TGTGCCAGCACGGCGGGGCCCCCCTACGAGCAGTACTTC.

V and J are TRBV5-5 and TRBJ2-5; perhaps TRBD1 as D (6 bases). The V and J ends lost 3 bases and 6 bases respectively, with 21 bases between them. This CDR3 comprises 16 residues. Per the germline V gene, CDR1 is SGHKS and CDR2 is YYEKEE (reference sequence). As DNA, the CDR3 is TGTGCCAGCAGCTCCACAGGGACCTATGGAGAGCAGACCCAGTACTTC. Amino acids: CASSSTGTYGEQTQYF.

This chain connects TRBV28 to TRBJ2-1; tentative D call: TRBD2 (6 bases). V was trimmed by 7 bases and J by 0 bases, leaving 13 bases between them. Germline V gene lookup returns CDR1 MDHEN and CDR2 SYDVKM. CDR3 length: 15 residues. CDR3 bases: TGTGCCAGCATTCTGCGTAGCGGCTCCTACAATGAGCAGTTCTTC. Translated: CASILRSGSYNEQFF.

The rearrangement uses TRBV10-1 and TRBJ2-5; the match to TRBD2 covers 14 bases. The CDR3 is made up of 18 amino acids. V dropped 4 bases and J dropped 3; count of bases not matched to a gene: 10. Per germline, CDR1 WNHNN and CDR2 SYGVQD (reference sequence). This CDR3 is CASSGSGLAGVKEETQYF. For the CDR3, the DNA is TGCGCCAGCAGTGGATCGGGACTAGCGGGAGTAAAGGAAGAGACCCAGTACTTC.

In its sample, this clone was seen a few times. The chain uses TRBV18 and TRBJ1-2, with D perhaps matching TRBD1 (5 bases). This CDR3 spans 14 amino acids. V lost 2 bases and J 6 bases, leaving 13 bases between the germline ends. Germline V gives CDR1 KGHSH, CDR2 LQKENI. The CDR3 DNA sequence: TGTGCCAGCTCACCAGGGGCCGGAACCCATGGCTACACCTTC. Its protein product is CASSPGAGTHGYTF. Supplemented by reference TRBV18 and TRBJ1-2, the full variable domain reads NAGVMQNPRHLVRRRGQEARLRCSPMKGHSHVYWYRQLPEEGLKFMVYLQKENIIDESGMPKERFSAEFPKEGPSILRIQQVVRGDSAAYFCASSPGAGTHGYTFGSGTRLTVV.

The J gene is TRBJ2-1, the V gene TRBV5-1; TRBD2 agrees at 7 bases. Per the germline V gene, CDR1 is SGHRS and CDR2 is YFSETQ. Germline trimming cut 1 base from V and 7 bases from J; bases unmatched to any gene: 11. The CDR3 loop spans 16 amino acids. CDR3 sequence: CASSLSGEGLKNEQFF. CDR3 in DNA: TGCGCCAGCAGCTTGTCGGGGGAGGGCCTTAAGAATGAGCAGTTCTTC. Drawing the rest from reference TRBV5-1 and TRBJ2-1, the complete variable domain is KAGVTQTPRYLIKTRGQQVTLSCSPISGHRSVSWYQQTPGQGLQFLFEYFSETQRNKGNFPGRFSGRQFSNSRSEMNVSTLELGDSALYLCASSLSGEGLKNEQFFGPGTRLTVL.

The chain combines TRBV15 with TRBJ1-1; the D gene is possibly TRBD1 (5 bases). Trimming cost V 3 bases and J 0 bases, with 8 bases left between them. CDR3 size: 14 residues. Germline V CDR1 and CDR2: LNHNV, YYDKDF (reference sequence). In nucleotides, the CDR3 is TGTGCCACCAGCAGGGGGCCTCTGAACACTGAAGCTTTCTTT. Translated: CATSRGPLNTEAFF.

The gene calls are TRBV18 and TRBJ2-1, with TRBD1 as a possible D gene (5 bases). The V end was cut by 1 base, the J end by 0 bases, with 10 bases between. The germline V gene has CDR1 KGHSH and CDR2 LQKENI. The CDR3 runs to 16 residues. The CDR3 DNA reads TGTGCCAGCTCACCACGGACACAGGTCTCCTACAATGAGCAGTTCTTC. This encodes CASSPRTQVSYNEQFF.

The CDR3 sequence is CASSQERVSGVSYNEQFF. The DNA of the CDR3 is TGCGCCAGCAGCCAAGAACGGGTATCGGGGGTCTCCTACAATGAGCAGTTCTTC. This chain joins TRBV4-1 and TRBJ2-1; tentative D call: TRBD2 (6 bases). The CDR3 runs to 18 residues. CDR1 MGHRA and CDR2 YSYEKL come from the germline V gene. The germline V and J ends were trimmed by 0 bases and 0 bases, with 15 bases remaining between them.

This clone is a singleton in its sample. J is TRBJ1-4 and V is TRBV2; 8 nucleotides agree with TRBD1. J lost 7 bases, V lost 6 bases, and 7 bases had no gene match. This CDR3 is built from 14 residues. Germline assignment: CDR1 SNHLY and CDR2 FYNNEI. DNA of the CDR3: TGTGCCAGCAGGGCAGGGGGCGCAAGTGAAAAACTGTTTTTT. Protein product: CASRAGGASEKLFF.

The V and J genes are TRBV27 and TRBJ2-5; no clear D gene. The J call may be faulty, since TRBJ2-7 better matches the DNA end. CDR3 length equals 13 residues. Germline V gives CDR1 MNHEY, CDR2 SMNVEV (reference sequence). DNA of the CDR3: TGTGCCAGCAGCTCTCCTCCGAGATACGAGCAGTACTTC. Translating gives CASSSPPRYEQYF.